This TCR beta chain is drawn from a study of blood T cell repertoires in COVID-19. Turning to the study itself: From T cells, B-cell-depleted T cells, or PBMCs came the material, which was cDNA or gDNA.

The protocol was immunoSEQ multiplex PCR, while the TCRdb copy is restricted to in-frame clones and leaves out a portion. The data hold 30,000 or so clones, with around 80% observed a single time. V gave up 11 bases and J gave up 4 bases, with 18 bases separating them. CDR1 is MNHEY, CDR2 SVGAGI, per germline. CDR3 length equals 14 residues. The specimen sequenced was peripheral blood. The V call is TRBV6-5, the J call TRBJ1-3; perhaps TRBD1 as D (5 bases). This receptor was taken from a man at least 80 years old with active or convalescent COVID-19. The CDR3 DNA sequence: TGTGCCTCCCGCCCTTGGAGGGGAGGAAACACCATATATTTT. Protein sequence: CASRPWRGGNTIYF.